The clone carrying this T cell receptor (beta chain) was seen more than once but under ten times. The entry originates in a study of identical twins. TCRdb fed the 5' RACE reads into MiXCR, producing one record per CDR3 protein. The sample holds about 280,000 distinct CDR3 sequences, under 9% seen once. The same sample was also used in a study of yellow fever vaccine responses in identical twins.

Sequences were obtained from memory (CD45RO+) T cells sorted from blood. This receptor was identified in a woman aged 18-30 years in good health.

CDR3 sequence (DNA): TGTGCCAGCAGCCAAGTGATTCCCTACGAGCAGTACTTC. Translation gives CASSQVIPYEQYF. This sequence joins TRBV3-1 and TRBJ2-7; D not certain. The CDR3 has 13 amino acids. Germline-derived CDR1 and CDR2 are LGHDT and YNNKEL (reference sequence). The V end was cut by 1 base, the J end by 2 bases, with 6 bases between.